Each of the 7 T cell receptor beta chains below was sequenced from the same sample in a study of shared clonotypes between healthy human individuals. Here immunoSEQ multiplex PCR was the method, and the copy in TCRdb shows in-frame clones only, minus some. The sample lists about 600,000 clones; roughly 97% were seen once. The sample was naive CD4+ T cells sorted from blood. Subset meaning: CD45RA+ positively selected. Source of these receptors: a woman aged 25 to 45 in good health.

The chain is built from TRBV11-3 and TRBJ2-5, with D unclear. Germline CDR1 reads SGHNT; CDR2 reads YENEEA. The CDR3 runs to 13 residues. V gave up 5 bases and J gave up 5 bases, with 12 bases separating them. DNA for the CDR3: TGTGCCAGCAGCCCAAATCAGTGGGAGACCCAGTACTTC. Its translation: CASSPNQWETQYF.

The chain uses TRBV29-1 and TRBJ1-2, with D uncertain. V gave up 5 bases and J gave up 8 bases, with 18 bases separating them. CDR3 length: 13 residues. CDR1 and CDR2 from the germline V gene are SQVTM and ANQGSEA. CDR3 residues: CSVTRALVGGYTF. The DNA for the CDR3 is TGCAGCGTTACAAGGGCCCTTGTTGGGGGCTACACCTTC.

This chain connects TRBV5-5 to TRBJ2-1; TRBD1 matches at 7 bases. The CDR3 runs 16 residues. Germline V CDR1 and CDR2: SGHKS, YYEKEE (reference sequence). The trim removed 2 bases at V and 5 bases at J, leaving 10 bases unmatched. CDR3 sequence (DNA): TGTGCCAGCAGCTTAATTACCGGGACAGATGACAATGAGCAGTTCTTC. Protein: CASSLITGTDDNEQFF.

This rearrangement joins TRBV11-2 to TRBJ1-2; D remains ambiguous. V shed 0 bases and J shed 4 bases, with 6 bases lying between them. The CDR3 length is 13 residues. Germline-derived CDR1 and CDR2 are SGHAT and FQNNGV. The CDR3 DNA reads TGTGCCAGCAGCTTAGATCGGGCCTATGGCTACACCTTC. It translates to CASSLDRAYGYTF.

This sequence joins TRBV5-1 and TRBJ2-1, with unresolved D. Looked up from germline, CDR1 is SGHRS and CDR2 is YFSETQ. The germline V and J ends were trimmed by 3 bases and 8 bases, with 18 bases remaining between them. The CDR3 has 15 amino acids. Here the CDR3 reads CASSSVSPWADEQFF. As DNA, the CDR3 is TGCGCCAGCAGCTCCGTAAGTCCCTGGGCGGATGAGCAGTTCTTC.

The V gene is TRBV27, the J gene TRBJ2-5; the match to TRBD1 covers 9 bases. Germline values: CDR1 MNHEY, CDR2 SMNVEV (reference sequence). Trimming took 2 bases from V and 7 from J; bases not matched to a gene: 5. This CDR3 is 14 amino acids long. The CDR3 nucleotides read TGTGCCAGCAGTTTACACGACAGGGGGTCGACCCAGTACTTC. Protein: CASSLHDRGSTQYF.

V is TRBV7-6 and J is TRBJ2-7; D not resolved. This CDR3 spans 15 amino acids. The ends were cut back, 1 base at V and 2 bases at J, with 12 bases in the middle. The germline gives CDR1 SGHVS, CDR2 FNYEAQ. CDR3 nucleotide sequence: TGTGCCAGCAGCTTAGGACGGGCCAGAGCCTACGAGCAGTACTTC. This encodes CASSLGRARAYEQYF.